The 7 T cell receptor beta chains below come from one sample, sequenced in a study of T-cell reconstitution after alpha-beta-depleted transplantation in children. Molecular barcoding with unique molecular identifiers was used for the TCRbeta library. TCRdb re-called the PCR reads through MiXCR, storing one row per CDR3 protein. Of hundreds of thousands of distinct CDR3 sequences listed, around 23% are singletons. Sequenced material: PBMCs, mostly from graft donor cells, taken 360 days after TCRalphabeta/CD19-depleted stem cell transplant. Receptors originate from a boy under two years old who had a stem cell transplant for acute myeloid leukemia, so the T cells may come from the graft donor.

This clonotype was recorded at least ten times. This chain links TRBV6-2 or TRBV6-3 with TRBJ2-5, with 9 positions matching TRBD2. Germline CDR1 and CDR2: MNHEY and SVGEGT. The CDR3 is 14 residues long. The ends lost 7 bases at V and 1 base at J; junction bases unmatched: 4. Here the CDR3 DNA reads TGTGCCAGCACTCTGACTAGCGGCCAAGAGACCCAGTACTTC. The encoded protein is CASTLTSGQETQYF.

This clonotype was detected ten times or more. CDR3 sequence (DNA): TGTGCCAGCAGCTTACTCGGGCGGATAGACACAGATACGCAGTATTTT. Amino acid sequence: CASSLLGRIDTDTQYF. V gene TRBV7-2 combines with J gene TRBJ2-3, with D uncertain. V lost 2 bases to trimming and J lost 2 bases, with 14 bases between them. CDR1 is SGHTA and CDR2 is FQGNSA in the germline V gene. The CDR3 sequence is 16 residues long.

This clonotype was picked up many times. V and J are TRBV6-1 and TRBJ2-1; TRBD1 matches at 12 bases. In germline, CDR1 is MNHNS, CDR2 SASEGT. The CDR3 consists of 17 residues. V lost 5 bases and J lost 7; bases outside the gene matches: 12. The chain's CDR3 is CASSRPHPGQGANEQFF. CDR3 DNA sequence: TGTGCCAGCAGTCGACCCCATCCGGGACAGGGGGCGAATGAGCAGTTCTTC.

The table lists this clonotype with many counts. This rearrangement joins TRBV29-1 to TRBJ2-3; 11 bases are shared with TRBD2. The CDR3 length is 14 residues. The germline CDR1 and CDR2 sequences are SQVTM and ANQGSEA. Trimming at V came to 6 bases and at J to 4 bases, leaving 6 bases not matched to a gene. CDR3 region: CSVEPSGGPDTQYF. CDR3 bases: TGCAGCGTAGAACCTAGCGGGGGGCCAGATACGCAGTATTTT.

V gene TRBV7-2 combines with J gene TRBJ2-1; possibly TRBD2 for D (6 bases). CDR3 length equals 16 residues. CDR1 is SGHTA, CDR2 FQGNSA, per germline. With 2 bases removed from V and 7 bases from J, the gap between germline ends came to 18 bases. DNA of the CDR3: TGTGCCAGCAGCTTATTTCTGAGGGCCGGAGGGAATGAGCAGTTCTTC. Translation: CASSLFLRAGGNEQFF.

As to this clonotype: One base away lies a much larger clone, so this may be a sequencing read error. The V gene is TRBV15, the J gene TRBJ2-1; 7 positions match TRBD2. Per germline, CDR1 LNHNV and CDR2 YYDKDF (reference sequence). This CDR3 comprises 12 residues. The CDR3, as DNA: TGTGCCACCAGCAGAGATTGGCGGGAGCGGTTCTTC. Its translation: CATSRDWRERFF.

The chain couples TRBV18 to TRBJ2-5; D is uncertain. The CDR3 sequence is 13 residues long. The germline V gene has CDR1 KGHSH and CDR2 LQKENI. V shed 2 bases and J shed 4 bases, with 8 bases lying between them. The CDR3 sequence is CASSPSSVETQYF. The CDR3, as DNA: TGTGCCAGCTCACCAAGTTCTGTAGAGACCCAGTACTTC. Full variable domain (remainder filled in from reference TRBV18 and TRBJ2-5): NAGVMQNPRHLVRRRGQEARLRCSPMKGHSHVYWYRQLPEEGLKFMVYLQKENIIDESGMPKERFSAEFPKEGPSILRIQQVVRGDSAAYFCASSPSSVETQYFGPGTRLLVL.